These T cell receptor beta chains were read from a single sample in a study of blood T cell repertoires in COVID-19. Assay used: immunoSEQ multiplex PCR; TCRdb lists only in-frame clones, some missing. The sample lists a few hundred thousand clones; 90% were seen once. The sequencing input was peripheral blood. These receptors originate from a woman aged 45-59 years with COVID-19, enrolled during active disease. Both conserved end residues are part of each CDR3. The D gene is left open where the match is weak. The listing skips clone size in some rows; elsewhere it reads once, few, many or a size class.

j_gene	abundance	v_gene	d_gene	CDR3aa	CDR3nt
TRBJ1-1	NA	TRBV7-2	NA	CASSGQGNTEAFF	TGTGCCAGCAGCGGGCAGGGTAACACTGAAGCTTTCTTT
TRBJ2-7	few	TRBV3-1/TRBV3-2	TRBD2	CASSRAGLIYEQYF	TGTGCCAGCAGCCGAGCGGGGTTAATCTACGAGCAGTACTTC
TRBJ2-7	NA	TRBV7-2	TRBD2	CASSLGGLAGGMYEQYF	TGTGCCAGCAGCTTAGGAGGACTAGCGGGTGGTATGTACGAGCAGTACTTC
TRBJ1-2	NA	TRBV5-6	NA	CASSPGSWPDNYGYTF	TGTGCCAGCAGCCCCGGGTCGTGGCCCGATAACTATGGCTACACCTTC
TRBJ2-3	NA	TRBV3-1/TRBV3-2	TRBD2	CASSPLFSGSPDTQYF	TGTGCCAGCAGCCCTCTCTTTAGCGGGAGTCCAGATACGCAGTATTTT
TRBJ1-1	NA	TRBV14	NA	CASSQGQKTEAFF	TGTGCCAGCAGCCAGGGGCAAAAAACTGAAGCTTTCTTT
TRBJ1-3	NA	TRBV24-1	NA	CATSVGNTIYF	TGTGCCACCTCTGTGGGAAACACCATATATTTT
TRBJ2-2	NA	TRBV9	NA	CASSKTGPNTGELFF	TGTGCCAGCAGCAAAACAGGGCCGAACACCGGGGAGCTGTTTTTT
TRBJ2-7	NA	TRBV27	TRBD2	CASRKPGLAEFSYEQYF	TGTGCCAGCAGGAAACCGGGACTAGCCGAGTTCTCCTACGAGCAGTACTTC
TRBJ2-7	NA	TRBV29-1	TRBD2	CSVRTSGRYEQYF	TGCAGCGTTCGGACTAGCGGGAGATACGAGCAGTACTTC
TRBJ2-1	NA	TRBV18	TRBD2	CASSPAGRLAGANEQFF	TGTGCCAGCTCACCCGCGGGCCGGCTAGCGGGAGCCAATGAGCAGTTCTTC
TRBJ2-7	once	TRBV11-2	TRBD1	CASSLLGTGHYEQYF	TGTGCCAGCAGCTTACTTGGGACAGGACACTACGAGCAGTACTTC
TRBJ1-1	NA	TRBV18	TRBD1	CASTRTGEVAEAFF	TGTGCCAGCACCCGGACAGGGGAGGTTGCTGAAGCTTTCTTT
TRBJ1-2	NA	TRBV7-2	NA	CASSYRQLKIWEGYTF	TGTGCCAGCAGCTACCGACAGCTAAAGATCTGGGAAGGCTACACCTTC
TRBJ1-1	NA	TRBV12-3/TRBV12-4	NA	CASSRTGNTEAFF	TGTGCCAGCAGTAGAACAGGGAACACTGAAGCTTTCTTT